Listed below are T cell receptor beta chains from one sample, sequenced in a study of control samples from healthy donors and cancer patients. Data came from immunoSEQ multiplex PCR; TCRdb stores just in-frame clones and leaves some out. Of 100,000 to 150,000 clones listed, around nine tenths were seen once; the top ten hold approximately 8%. The sample was PBMCs. These receptors were collected from a man aged 45-65 years with head and neck cancer. The CDR3 runs from the conserved cysteine through the conserved F or W. Each record gives: V gene, clone size, D gene, J gene, CDR3 DNA, CDR3 protein. D genes are given only for firm matches. Rows may omit the clone size; those that give it use once, few, many or a size class.

>TRBV3-1/TRBV3-2|.|.|TRBJ2-7
TGTGCCAGCAGCCGCCGTGGAACCTACGAGCAGTACTTC
CASSRRGTYEQYF
>TRBV19|.|TRBD1|TRBJ2-7
TGTGCCAGTAGCCGGTTTAGGACAGGGGGCTACGAGCAGTACTTC
CASSRFRTGGYEQYF
>TRBV27|once|TRBD2|TRBJ2-7
TGTGCCAGCAGTGTCCGTGGGACTAGCGGGAGTTTTTACGAGCAGTACTTC
CASSVRGTSGSFYEQYF
>TRBV10-3|.|.|TRBJ2-7
TGTGCCACGCGGACCGAAAACTACGAGCAGTACTTC
CATRTENYEQYF
>TRBV5-1|few|.|TRBJ2-2
TGCGCCAGCAGCCTGAGATTCGGGGGAGGTGGTAGTGCCGGGGAGCTGTTTTTT
CASSLRFGGGGSAGELFF
>TRBV11-2|.|.|TRBJ2-1
TGTGCCAGCAGCTTAGATCGACAAGAGCAGTTCTTC
CASSLDRQEQFF
>TRBV19|.|TRBD1|TRBJ2-7
TGTGCCACCGATCCGGGACAGGGCTACGAGCAGTACTTC
CATDPGQGYEQYF
>TRBV5-1|.|.|TRBJ1-4
TGCGCCAGCAGCTTAGCCAGGCCCGGGAGAGGAGAAAAACTGTTTTTT
CASSLARPGRGEKLFF
>TRBV30|.|.|TRBJ1-3
TGTGCCTGGAGTTGGGGGAGGACTGGAAACACCATATATTTT
CAWSWGRTGNTIYF
>TRBV27|.|.|TRBJ1-6
TGTGCCAGCGGTCCAGACTGGACACCCCTCCACTTT
CASGPDWTPLHF
>TRBV3-1/TRBV3-2|.|.|TRBJ2-7
TGTGCCAGCAGCCAAGGATCTAGCCAGGGTCTCTTC
CASSQGSSQGLF
>TRBV27|once|TRBD1|TRBJ2-5
TGTGCCAGCAGTTTTTCGACAGGGGCAGAGACCCAGTACTTC
CASSFSTGAETQYF
>TRBV3-1/TRBV3-2|.|.|TRBJ2-5
TGTGCCAGCAGCCAAGGTCTCCCTACGAGCGGCCAGTACTTC
CASSQGLPTSGQYF
>TRBV10-3|.|TRBD1|TRBJ1-1
TGTGCCATCAGTGGACAGGGTTTCGCTTTCTTT
CAISGQGFAFF
>TRBV30|.|.|TRBJ2-5
TGTGCCTGGAGTCGGCGGCAGGGGGGAGAGACCCAGTACTTC
CAWSRRQGGETQYF
>TRBV6-5|.|TRBD1|TRBJ2-7
TGTGCCAGCAAACAGGGACAGGGGGTCTACGAGCAGTACTTC
CASKQGQGVYEQYF
>TRBV5-1|.|TRBD1|TRBJ2-7
TGCGCCAGCAGCCCGGACAGGGCAGACGAGCAGTACTTC
CASSPDRADEQYF
>TRBV28|.|TRBD2|TRBJ2-3
TGTGCCAGCAGCCGCCGTGCTAGCGGATACACAGATACGCAGTATTTT
CASSRRASGYTDTQYF
>TRBV28|.|TRBD1|TRBJ2-1
TGTGCCAGCAGTACAGGACAGGCCAACAATGAGCAGTTCTTC
CASSTGQANNEQFF
>TRBV24-1|.|.|TRBJ1-2
TGTGCCACCAGTGATATAGACGGTGCTGGTAACTATGGCTACACCTTC
CATSDIDGAGNYGYTF
>TRBV29-1|.|.|TRBJ1-2
TGCAGCGTCCCGGACAGCGGGTATGGCTACACCTTC
CSVPDSGYGYTF
>TRBV7-9|few|.|TRBJ2-5
TGTGCCAGCAGCCCCGTCGCAAGGGGGAGAGAAGAGACCCAGTACTTC
CASSPVARGREETQYF
>TRBV6-1|.|.|TRBJ1-2
TGTGCCAGCAGTGAAAGGAACTATGGCTACACCTTC
CASSERNYGYTF
>TRBV7-9|.|TRBD1|TRBJ1-4
TGTGCCAGCAGCTTATCGGGACAGGGGTATGAAAAACTGTTTTTT
CASSLSGQGYEKLFF
>TRBV10-3|.|.|TRBJ2-1
TGTGCCATCAGTGACTACGGTTTCGACAATGAGCAGTTCTTC
CAISDYGFDNEQFF
>TRBV27|.|.|TRBJ1-5
TGTGCCAGCAGTTTAGTACGGGATCAGCCCCAGCATTTT
CASSLVRDQPQHF
>TRBV6-5|.|TRBD2|TRBJ2-3
TGTGCCAGCAGTTCCGGGACTAGCGGTACAGATACGCAGTATTTT
CASSSGTSGTDTQYF
>TRBV24-1|.|.|TRBJ2-3
TGTGCCACCAGTGATCCACAACCAGGGTACGATGTAGATACGCAGTATTTT
CATSDPQPGYDVDTQYF
>TRBV10-3|.|TRBD1|TRBJ1-2
TGTGCCATCAGTGCCCAACCGGGACAGGGAGATGGCTACACCTTC
CAISAQPGQGDGYTF
>TRBV5-1|.|.|TRBJ1-1
TGCGCCAGCAGCTTGGTTGGTGCAGCAACTTATATGAACACTGAAGCTTTCTTT
CASSLVGAATYMNTEAFF
>TRBV27|.|TRBD1|TRBJ2-7
TGTGCCAGCAGCCCATTCGCATTCCGGGACAGGGGCTACGAGCAGTACTTC
CASSPFAFRDRGYEQYF
>TRBV3-1/TRBV3-2|.|.|TRBJ1-5
TGTGCCAGCAGCCAAACGACAGAGAATCAGCCCCAGCATTTT
CASSQTTENQPQHF
>TRBV9|.|TRBD2|TRBJ2-5
TGTGCCAGCAGCGTAGAGCCTAGCGGGGGACAGACCCAGTACTTC
CASSVEPSGGQTQYF
>TRBV25-1|.|TRBD2|TRBJ2-1
TGTGCCAGCAGTGATATTAGCGGGAGCAGGTATGAGCAGTTCTTC
CASSDISGSRYEQFF
>TRBV6-6|once|.|TRBJ2-1
TGTGCCAGCAGTCCGCACGATGAGCAGTTCTTC
CASSPHDEQFF
>TRBV4-2|.|TRBD1|TRBJ1-6
TGTGCCAGCAGCCTCCACGGGACAGGGGATGTTTCACCCCTCCACTTT
CASSLHGTGDVSPLHF
>TRBV12-3/TRBV12-4|.|TRBD1|TRBJ1-3
TGTGCCAGCAGTGGAGAGACAGGGGGCACCATATATTTT
CASSGETGGTIYF
>TRBV10-2|.|TRBD2|TRBJ2-1
TGCGCCACCGGACTAGCGGGAGGTCCAGGGGATGAGCAGTTCTTC
CATGLAGGPGDEQFF
>TRBV19|.|.|TRBJ1-2
TGTGCCAGCCTATCGCTTGATGGGGTAAATGGCTACACCTTC
CASLSLDGVNGYTF
>TRBV19|.|.|TRBJ2-2
TGTGCCATGAGGGGGGTAACCGGGGAGCTGTTTTTT
CAMRGVTGELFF
>TRBV18|.|.|TRBJ2-5
TGTGCCAGCTCGTCCAGCGCCCCCCAAGAGACCCAGTACTTC
CASSSSAPQETQYF
>TRBV6-6|.|TRBD2|TRBJ2-7
TGTGCCAGCAGTCACCCATTCCGCGGGGGGCAATCCTACGAGCAGTACTTC
CASSHPFRGGQSYEQYF
>TRBV5-6|.|.|TRBJ2-3
TGTGCCAGCAGCTCGGACACAGATACGCAGTATTTT
CASSSDTDTQYF
>TRBV5-5|.|TRBD1|TRBJ1-5
TGTGCCAGCAGCTTGGTATCCTTACAGGGGACTCAGCCCCAGCATTTT
CASSLVSLQGTQPQHF
>TRBV11-2|.|.|TRBJ2-3
TGTGCCAGCAGCTTAGGGACCCCCAGAGATACGCAGTATTTT
CASSLGTPRDTQYF
>TRBV13|.|.|TRBJ2-3
TGTGCCAGCAGCCAGGGACCAAGCACGCAGTATTTT
CASSQGPSTQYF
>TRBV5-1|.|.|TRBJ2-7
TGCGCCAGCAGCTTGACGACTAGTCCCTACGAGCAGTACTTC
CASSLTTSPYEQYF
>TRBV3-1/TRBV3-2|.|.|TRBJ2-7
TGTGCCAGCAGCCAAGATTTGGGCGGATCCTACGAGCAGTACTTC
CASSQDLGGSYEQYF
>TRBV6-5|.|.|TRBJ2-3
TGTGCCAGCAGGTCTAGCGCCTCCCTCACAGATACGCAGTATTTT
CASRSSASLTDTQYF
>TRBV3-1/TRBV3-2|.|.|TRBJ1-2
TGTGCCAGCAGCGACATCTCGGGTGGCTACACCTTC
CASSDISGGYTF